The T cell receptor beta chain under discussion was sequenced for a study of shared T cell receptors in the human thymus. Germline CDR1 reads LGHNT; CDR2 reads FRNRAP. The V and J ends lost 10 bases and 6 bases, in that order; junction bases with no gene match: 16. This CDR3 region has 15 residues. TCRdb's copy holds only in-frame clones and misses some; the assay was immunoSEQ multiplex PCR. The sample lists hundreds of thousands of clones, 70% to 90% seen once, with around 0.01% in the top ten. These data were also reused for a study on human thymus T cells.

This clonotype was obtained from a boy under two years old with a congenital heart defect. This rearrangement joins TRBV12-5 to TRBJ2-7; TRBD2 matches 9 bases. Sequenced: thymocytes. The CDR3 nucleotides are TGTGCTACCTCCCTCTTCGGCGGGAGGGGGGGCGAGCAGTACTTC. Translated, it gives CATSLFGGRGGEQYF.